This T cell receptor beta chain was recorded in a study of blood T cell repertoires in COVID-19. Study summary: Sites across the United States, Italy and Spain contributed samples from acute and convalescent COVID-19. Sources were T cells, B-cell-depleted T cells, or PBMCs; the material itself was cDNA or gDNA.

Authors' analysis steps: Scientists estimated how many nucleated cells there were by amplifying reference gene primers. Sequenced by immunoSEQ multiplex PCR; TCRdb stores in-frame clones only, minus some. Clone size and V and J calls were adopted from that table, with D and trimming inferred from the DNA. The sample has 100,000 or so clones; approximately 78% are singletons. Trimming cost V 3 bases and J 0 bases; bases outside gene matches: 5. CDR1 and CDR2 (germline): SGHRS, YFSETQ. The CDR3 runs 15 residues. This rearrangement joins TRBV5-1 to TRBJ1-1, with 7 bases matching TRBD1. The receptor was isolated from a man in his fifties with active or convalescent COVID-19. Material: peripheral blood. The CDR3 reads CASSSGQNMNTEAFF. Written as DNA, the CDR3 is TGCGCCAGCAGCTCGGGACAGAACATGAACACTGAAGCTTTCTTT.